The 27 T cell receptor beta chains given below trace back to one sample, sequenced in a study of blood T cell repertoires in COVID-19. Sequencing used immunoSEQ multiplex PCR; TCRdb keeps in-frame clones, though not all of them. Among some 320,000 clones listed, 90% were seen once. Sequencing was carried out using PBMCs or T cells enriched from blood (not recorded which). Every receptor here comes from a woman aged 30 to 39 who had been exposed to COVID-19.

The CDR3: CASSRVRGTEAFF. CDR3 in DNA: TGTGCCAGCAGTCGGGTCCGGGGGACTGAAGCTTTCTTT. The V call is TRBV12-3 or TRBV12-4, the J call TRBJ1-1; D possibly corresponds to TRBD1 (5 bases). The CDR3 runs 13 residues. V gave up 5 bases and J gave up 5 bases, with 12 bases separating them.

The chain has TRBV3-1 (or the pseudogene TRBV3-2) and TRBJ2-1; 12 positions match TRBD2. This CDR3 region has 16 residues. The V gene's germline CDR1 is LGHDT and CDR2 YNNKEL (reference sequence). J was trimmed by 5 bases and V by 1 base; bases with no gene match: 3. The CDR3 DNA is TGTGCCAGCAGCCAAGTACTAGCGGGGGGAAACAATGAGCAGTTCTTC. The encoded protein is CASSQVLAGGNNEQFF.

The chain employs TRBV2 and TRBJ2-1, with TRBD2 as a possible D gene (5 bases). CDR1 SNHLY and CDR2 FYNNEI come from the germline V gene. The CDR3 length is 13 residues. The V gene lost 4 bases and the J gene lost 7 bases, with 11 bases spanning the gap. The CDR3 here is CASSGEGRNEQFF. CDR3 in DNA: TGTGCCAGCAGTGGGGAAGGGAGAAATGAGCAGTTCTTC. Full variable domain (outside the CDR3, taken from reference TRBV2 and TRBJ2-1): EPEVTQTPSHQVTQMGQEVILRCVPISNHLYFYWYRQILGQKVEFLVSFYNNEISEKSEIFDDQFSVERPDGSNFTLKIRSTKLEDSAMYFCASSGEGRNEQFFGPGTRLTVL.

This chain uses TRBV10-2 with TRBJ2-3; D gene unclear. This CDR3 comprises 13 residues. V gave up 4 bases and J gave up 2 bases, with 7 bases separating them. Germline assignment: CDR1 WSHSY and CDR2 SAAADI. The CDR3 region is CASSAVHTDTQYF. The CDR3 DNA reads TGCGCCAGCAGTGCAGTACACACAGATACGCAGTATTTT.

V is TRBV5-1 and J is TRBJ2-7, with D perhaps matching TRBD2 (6 bases). The CDR3 is 15 residues long. Germline values: CDR1 SGHRS, CDR2 YFSETQ. Trimming took off 4 bases at V and 7 bases at J, with 21 bases between the two ends. Written as DNA, the CDR3 is TGCGCCAGCAGCCCTCGACGGGGGTCCCCGGGGGAGCAGTACTTC. Translation: CASSPRRGSPGEQYF.

This rearrangement joins TRBV7-2 to TRBJ1-2; D gene ambiguous. Per the germline V gene, CDR1 is SGHTA and CDR2 is FQGNSA. V was pared by 2 bases and J by 4 bases, with 8 bases between. This CDR3 is built from 13 residues. The CDR3 region is CASSLSGGYGYTF. In nucleotides, the CDR3 is TGTGCCAGCAGCTTATCGGGTGGCTATGGCTACACCTTC.

V gene TRBV4-3 combines with J gene TRBJ1-1; D uncertain. The V and J ends lost 0 bases and 6 bases respectively, with 14 bases between them. Looked up from germline, CDR1 is LGHNA and CDR2 is YSLEER. The CDR3 sequence is 15 residues long. Here the CDR3 DNA reads TGCGCCAGCAGCCAAGATTTGGGAGGTCGGGCTGAAGCTTTCTTT. It yields the protein CASSQDLGGRAEAFF.

This clone was observed a single time. The chain carries TRBV7-8 and TRBJ1-1; no clear D gene. The CDR3 is 14 residues long. Between the trimmed V and J ends, which lost 2 bases and 7 bases, there was a span of 14 bases. Germline V gives CDR1 SGHVS, CDR2 FQNEAQ. The DNA of the CDR3 is TGTGCCAGCAGCTTACGTAGGTTGTGGAGTGAAGCTTTCTTT. It specifies CASSLRRLWSEAFF. Combining the CDR3 with reference TRBV7-8 and TRBJ1-1 gives the whole variable domain GAGVSQSPRYKVAKRGQDVALRCDPISGHVSLFWYQQALGQGPEFLTYFQNEAQLDKSGLPSDRFFAERPEGSVSTLKIQRTQQEDSAVYLCASSLRRLWSEAFFGQGTRLTVV.

This clone was counted many times. The chain links TRBV12-3 or TRBV12-4 to TRBJ2-5; possible D gene TRBD1, 5 bases. Trimming shortened V by 4 bases and J by 2 bases, and 8 bases separated the two germline ends. The CDR3 runs 13 residues. The chain's CDR3 is CASSYSGQETQYF. The CDR3 nucleotides are TGTGCCAGCAGTTATTCAGGGCAAGAGACCCAGTACTTC.

The chain carries TRBV4-2 and TRBJ2-7, with 8 nucleotides matching TRBD2. The CDR3 loop spans 16 amino acids. Germline assignment: CDR1 LGHNA and CDR2 YNFKEQ. V was clipped by 0 bases and J by 4 bases; unmatched bases: 8. The DNA for the CDR3 is TGTGCCAGCAGCCAAGATATACGGGGGGGGCTTTACGAGCAGTACTTC. It specifies CASSQDIRGGLYEQYF.

This clone was detected only once. V usage is TRBV7-2 and J usage is TRBJ2-7, with 9 nucleotides matching TRBD1. This CDR3 is built from 14 residues. The V segment lost 5 bases and the J segment 7 bases; nucleotides outside the gene matches: 9. The germline CDR1 and CDR2 sequences are SGHTA and FQGNSA. CDR3 sequence reads: CASSRRTGAGEQYF. Written as DNA, the CDR3 is TGTGCCAGCAGCCGTCGGACAGGGGCAGGAGAGCAGTACTTC. Together with reference TRBV7-2 and TRBJ2-7, the CDR3 gives the full variable domain: GAGVSQSPSNKVTEKGKDVELRCDPISGHTALYWYRQSLGQGLEFLIYFQGNSAPDKSGLPSDRFSAERTGGSVSTLTIQRTQQEDSAVYLCASSRRTGAGEQYFGPGTRLTVT.

CDR3 coding DNA: TGTGCCAGCAGTTCAAGACTAGCGGGGGGGTCGGCCCCAGCAGATACGCAGTATTTT. This codes for CASSSRLAGGSAPADTQYF. This chain connects TRBV6-2 or TRBV6-3 to TRBJ2-3, with 14 bases aligning to TRBD2. The ends lost 4 bases at V and 4 bases at J; junction bases unmatched: 13. The CDR3 has 19 residues. Germline CDR1 MNHEY, CDR2 SVGEGT.

This clone was counted a single time. This sequence joins TRBV3-1 (or the pseudogene TRBV3-2) and TRBJ2-7; 9 bases map to TRBD2. The V gene end was trimmed by 1 base and the J gene end by 4 bases; junction bases not matched to a gene: 5. The CDR3 loop spans 15 amino acids. Germline V CDR1 and CDR2: LGHDT, YNNKEL (reference sequence). The CDR3 loop reads CASSQGLAVWYEQYF. The CDR3 DNA is TGTGCCAGCAGCCAAGGACTAGCGGTCTGGTACGAGCAGTACTTC.

This clone was picked up a small number of times. The V gene is TRBV7-9, the J gene TRBJ2-7; weak D call: TRBD1 (5 bases). The germline CDR1 and CDR2 sequences are SEHNR and FQNEAQ (reference sequence). This CDR3 spans 13 amino acids. V was shortened by 4 bases and J by 6 bases, with 13 bases between the two germline ends. CDR3 protein: CASSSNRFGEQYF. The CDR3 region has the DNA TGTGCCAGCAGCTCTAACAGGTTCGGCGAGCAGTACTTC.

The V gene is TRBV6-1, the J gene TRBJ1-2; D unresolved. The CDR3 is made up of 14 amino acids. Germline values: CDR1 MNHNS, CDR2 SASEGT. The V end was cut by 0 bases, the J end by 1 base, with 6 bases between. CDR3 bases: TGTGCCAGCAGTGAAGCGGCAGATAACTATGGCTACACCTTC. This gives the protein CASSEAADNYGYTF.

V usage is TRBV12-3 or TRBV12-4 and J usage is TRBJ2-3; the D is unclear. The CDR3 spans 12 residues. Trimming took 4 bases from V and 2 from J, leaving 4 bases between them. The CDR3 DNA is TGTGCCAGCAGTTCCTTCACAGATACGCAGTATTTT. Residues: CASSSFTDTQYF.

The rearrangement joins TRBV4-1 to TRBJ1-2, with D tentatively TRBD1 (6 bases). Trimming removed 6 bases from V and 7 bases from J, with 12 bases in between. This CDR3 comprises 12 residues. Per the germline V gene, CDR1 is MGHRA and CDR2 is YSYEKL. The CDR3 reads CASSSQGSGYTF. The CDR3 DNA sequence: TGCGCCAGCAGTTCTCAGGGGTCTGGCTACACCTTC.

The CDR3 sequence: CAMSRDRGSPLHF. The CDR3 coding sequence is TGTGCCATGTCCCGGGACAGGGGATCACCCCTCCACTTT. This chain joins TRBV19 and TRBJ1-6; TRBD1 matches at 10 bases. Germline CDR1 reads LNHDA; CDR2 reads SQIVND (reference sequence). The junction had 7 bases not matched to a gene; V was cut back by 10 bases and J by 10 bases. CDR3 length equals 13 residues.

V is TRBV3-1 (or the pseudogene TRBV3-2) and J is TRBJ2-1; no clear D. Trimming left V 0 bases short and J 6 bases short, with 9 bases between. This CDR3 has 14 amino acids. Germline assignment: CDR1 LGHDT and CDR2 YNNKEL (reference sequence). CDR3 nucleotides: TGTGCCAGCAGCCAAGAGATTCTGGCCAATGAGCAGTTCTTC. Translation: CASSQEILANEQFF.

V gene TRBV10-3 combines with J gene TRBJ1-5; a weak D match, TRBD1 (5 bases). Trimming shortened V by 5 bases and J by 5 bases, and 13 bases separated the two germline ends. The CDR3 sequence is 14 residues long. Germline CDR1 ENHRY, CDR2 SYGVKD. The CDR3 DNA follows: TGTGCCATCAGTCACGGGGGAGGTGATCAGCCCCAGCATTTT. Translation gives CAISHGGGDQPQHF.

This chain connects TRBV10-3 to TRBJ2-2; no clear D gene. The V gene lost 2 bases and the J gene lost 4 bases, with 8 bases spanning the gap. Germline loops: CDR1 ENHRY, CDR2 SYGVKD. CDR3 length: 14 amino acids. The CDR3 nucleotides are TGTGCCATCAGTGAGGGTGTCGGCACCGGGGAGCTGTTTTTT. It codes for CAISEGVGTGELFF.

The rearrangement links TRBV12-3 or TRBV12-4 to TRBJ1-2; D unclear. This CDR3 has 13 residues. The ends were cut back, 3 bases at V and 2 bases at J, with 7 bases in the middle. In nucleotides, the CDR3 is TGTGCCAGCAGTTTCTGGCAGAACTATGGCTACACCTTC. This translates into CASSFWQNYGYTF.

The chain links TRBV7-2 to TRBJ2-3; perhaps TRBD2 as D (6 bases). Germline CDR1 and CDR2: SGHTA and FQGNSA. The CDR3 has 15 amino acids. V lost 5 bases, J lost 0 bases, and 12 bases lay in between. This CDR3 is CASSLDRGSTDTQYF. The CDR3 DNA reads as TGTGCCAGCAGCCTCGATCGGGGGAGCACAGATACGCAGTATTTT.

The rearrangement links TRBV27 to TRBJ1-2, with D perhaps matching TRBD1 (5 bases). Germline V CDR1 and CDR2: MNHEY, SMNVEV (reference sequence). V lost 6 bases, J lost 7 bases, and 9 bases lay in between. The CDR3 loop spans 11 amino acids. The CDR3, as DNA: TGTGCCAGCAGAGCTCAGGGTGGCTACACCTTC. As protein: CASRAQGGYTF.

The gene calls are TRBV3-1 (or the pseudogene TRBV3-2) and TRBJ1-2, with 12 positions matching TRBD1. Germline CDR1 reads LGHDT; CDR2 reads YNNKEL (reference sequence). V gave up 3 bases and J gave up 6 bases; unmatched junction bases: 8. This CDR3 is 16 amino acids long. The chain's CDR3 is CASSQVRDRGLHGYTF. CDR3 nucleotides: TGTGCCAGCAGCCAGGTCCGGGACAGGGGGCTTCATGGCTACACCTTC.

This chain joins TRBV6-5 and TRBJ2-2; 8 nucleotides match TRBD1. The CDR3 is 15 residues long. V lost 6 bases to trimming and J lost 4 bases; unmatched junction nucleotides: 7. The V gene's germline CDR1 is MNHEY and CDR2 SVGAGI. CDR3 sequence: CASRLTGVGTGELFF. The CDR3 DNA is TGTGCCAGCAGACTGACAGGGGTGGGCACCGGGGAGCTGTTTTTT.

The genes are TRBV30 and TRBJ2-7, with unresolved D. Trimming removed 2 bases at V and 3 bases at J, with 14 bases between. This CDR3 has 14 amino acids. Germline V gene lookup returns CDR1 GTSNPN and CDR2 SVGIG (reference sequence). The CDR3 DNA follows: TGTGCCTGGAGTTATATGACACTCTTCTACGAGCAGTACTTC. Amino acid sequence: CAWSYMTLFYEQYF.